A single sample gave rise to the 20 T cell receptor beta chains below, sequenced in a study of T cells in Graves' hyperthyroidism and ophthalmopathy. Amplified TCR beta CDR3 regions came from RNA transcripts. First-round RT-PCR with HTBI primers amplified the TCR CDR3 region. MiXCR was run by TCRdb on the multiplex PCR reads, yielding one entry per CDR3 protein. The data contain a few hundred thousand distinct CDR3 sequences, under 15% of them seen just once; the ten biggest clones take up about 9.1%. Sequenced sample: blood. Source of these receptors: a woman aged 18-35 years with Graves' hyperthyroidism.

This clonotype was found many times. The chain carries TRBV27 and TRBJ2-5, with TRBD2 identical over 11 bases. From germline, CDR1 is MNHEY and CDR2 SMNVEV (reference sequence). V shed 7 bases, J shed 3 bases, and the junction held 4 bases outside the gene matches. The CDR3 contains 14 residues. The CDR3 protein is CASNSLAGEETQYF. The DNA of the CDR3 is TGTGCCAGCAACTCACTAGCGGGAGAAGAGACCCAGTACTTC.

Comment on this clonotype: A much larger clonotype is one base distant, so this may be a read error. The chain is built from TRBV15 and TRBJ1-1; no firm D call. V shed 1 base and J shed 10 bases, with 10 bases lying between them. This CDR3 comprises 12 residues. Germline CDR1 reads LNHNV; CDR2 reads YYDKDF (reference sequence). In DNA, the CDR3 is TGTGCCACCAGCAGAGGAGGTGGTCGAGCTTTCTTT. Its protein product is CATSRGGGRAFF.

This clonotype was picked up many times. The chain uses TRBV29-1 and TRBJ2-5, with D uncertain. Germline V gene data show CDR1 as SQVTM and CDR2 as ANQGSEA. The CDR3 has 14 residues. Trimming removed 3 bases from V and 3 bases from J, with 14 bases in between. Here the CDR3 DNA reads TGCAGCGTTGAGTTGGCAGACCGGGAAGAGACCCAGTACTTC. Its protein product is CSVELADREETQYF.

The table lists this clonotype with many counts. The CDR3 DNA reads TGCAGTGTCCCAGACACGTCCGGGGCCTATGGCTACACCTTC. Translating gives CSVPDTSGAYGYTF. The chain employs TRBV20-1 and TRBJ1-2; D is perhaps TRBD1 (5 bases). CDR1 and CDR2 (germline): DFQATT, SNEGSKA (reference sequence). The germline V and J ends were trimmed by 7 bases and 4 bases, with 19 bases remaining between them. CDR3 length: 14 residues.

This clonotype showed up many times. The rearrangement links TRBV6-2 or TRBV6-3 to TRBJ1-5, with D possibly being TRBD1 (6 bases). Germline V gives CDR1 MNHEY, CDR2 SVGEGT. This CDR3 contains 14 residues. V lost 6 bases to trimming and J lost 4 bases, with 13 bases between them. CDR3 sequence: CASSPGQTNQPQHF. For the CDR3, the DNA is TGTGCCAGCAGCCCCGGACAGACTAATCAGCCCCAGCATTTT.

This clonotype has only a few counts. This may be a read error, as it is one base from a much larger clone. The rearrangement joins TRBV3-1 to TRBJ2-1; TRBD2 might be the D (6 bases). Germline V lookup: CDR1 LGHDT, CDR2 YNNKEL (reference sequence). The CDR3 has 11 residues. This CDR3 reads CASSRGDEQLF. The CDR3 nucleotides are TGTGCCAGCAGCCGGGGGGATGAGCAGCTCTTC.

This clonotype came up many times. This chain uses TRBV28 with TRBJ2-3; D might be TRBD2 (6 bases). In germline, CDR1 is MDHEN, CDR2 SYDVKM. Trimming cost V 0 bases and J 1 base, with 14 bases left between them. The CDR3 sequence is 17 residues long. CDR3 DNA: TGTGCCAGCAGTTTATGGCCCAGCGGAGGGGGCACAGATACGCAGTATTTT. Its translation: CASSLWPSGGGTDTQYF.

This clonotype was seen more than once but under ten times. CDR3 nucleotides: TGCAGTGCTAGGGAAACGGAAGGGGCCAACGTCCTGACTTTC. Its protein product is CSARETEGANVLTF. The rearrangement links TRBV20-1 to TRBJ2-6; no clear D gene. Germline V lookup: CDR1 DFQATT, CDR2 SNEGSKA (reference sequence). V lost 3 bases to trimming and J lost 4 bases, with 10 bases between them. The CDR3 runs 14 residues.

The sample holds many counts of this clonotype. The rearrangement uses TRBV24-1 and TRBJ2-1, with 7 bases fitting TRBD1. The CDR3 has 17 amino acids. Trimming cost V 4 bases and J 5 bases; bases outside gene matches: 13. Per germline, CDR1 KGHDR and CDR2 SFDVKD. Here the CDR3 DNA reads TGTGCCACCAGTGACATGACAGGGTCTAACCCCGACAATGAGCAGTTCTTC. It translates to CATSDMTGSNPDNEQFF.

This clonotype was counted at least ten times. The chain is built from TRBV7-8 and TRBJ1-3; D is unresolved. Trimming removed 5 bases at V and 0 bases at J, with 17 bases between. Germline-derived CDR1 and CDR2 are SGHVS and FQNEAQ. This CDR3 is 17 amino acids long. CDR3 in DNA: TGTGCCAGCAGCCCAAACTCCGGGGTCAGCTCTGGAAACACCATATATTTT. Its translation: CASSPNSGVSSGNTIYF.

This clonotype was counted between two and nine times. This chain uses TRBV9 with TRBJ1-1; a weak D match, TRBD1 (6 bases). CDR1 and CDR2 (germline): SGDLS, YYNGEE. Trimming removed 3 bases at V and 1 base at J, with 10 bases between. This CDR3 spans 14 amino acids. The CDR3 bases are TGTGCCAGCAGCGCCGGGACACGGAACACTGAAGCTTTCTTT. Translating it yields CASSAGTRNTEAFF.

The sample holds many counts of this clonotype. The V call is TRBV3-1, the J call TRBJ2-7; possibly TRBD2 for D (5 bases). Germline assignment: CDR1 LGHDT and CDR2 YNNKEL (reference sequence). Trimming pared 3 bases from V and 4 bases from J, leaving 13 bases between. The CDR3 runs to 14 residues. The CDR3 DNA reads TGTGCCAGCAGCCACCCCGGAGGCCAATACGAGCAGTACTTC. Amino acid sequence: CASSHPGGQYEQYF.

This clonotype was counted at least ten times. The CDR3 sequence: CASRGGPGRNQETQYF. In nucleotides, the CDR3 is TGTGCCAGCAGAGGAGGGCCCGGACGGAACCAAGAGACCCAGTACTTC. V gene TRBV25-1 combines with J gene TRBJ2-5, with D perhaps TRBD2 (6 bases). Trimming cost V 6 bases and J 0 bases, with 17 bases left between them. Germline lookup yields CDR1 MGHDK and CDR2 SYGVNS. The CDR3 has 16 residues.

There are many counts of this clonotype. The rearrangement joins TRBV7-3 to TRBJ2-2, with 11 bases fitting TRBD2. This CDR3 region has 17 residues. Germline V gene lookup returns CDR1 SGHTA and CDR2 FQGTGA. The J segment lost 10 bases and the V segment lost 0 bases, leaving 10 bases of the junction unmatched. The CDR3 is CASSLTPSGGIEEELFF. The DNA for the CDR3 is TGTGCCAGCAGCTTAACCCCTAGCGGGGGGATAGAGGAGGAGCTGTTTTTT.

This clonotype was recorded many times. The genes are TRBV24-1 and TRBJ1-2; D is unresolved. CDR1 and CDR2 from the germline V gene are KGHDR and SFDVKD. V lost 9 bases to trimming and J lost 4 bases, with 8 bases between them. The CDR3 has 11 residues. The CDR3 DNA reads TGTGCCACCGCACACTCCTATGGCTACACCTTC. Residues: CATAHSYGYTF.

V gene TRBV19 combines with J gene TRBJ2-7; TRBD1 matches at 7 bases. V lost 4 bases to trimming and J lost 2 bases; unmatched junction nucleotides: 2. The CDR3 extends over 13 amino acids. Germline V gives CDR1 LNHDA, CDR2 SQIVND (reference sequence). This CDR3 is CASSNTGAYEQYF. DNA for the CDR3: TGTGCCAGTAGTAATACAGGGGCCTACGAGCAGTACTTC. Supplemented by reference TRBV19 and TRBJ2-7, the full variable domain reads DGGITQSPKYLFRKEGQNVTLSCEQNLNHDAMYWYRQDPGQGLRLIYYSQIVNDFQKGDIAEGYSVSREKKESFPLTVTSAQKNPTAFYLCASSNTGAYEQYFGPGTRLTVT.

The sample holds many counts of this clonotype. This sequence joins TRBV28 and TRBJ1-2; possibly TRBD1 for D (5 bases). Germline values: CDR1 MDHEN, CDR2 SYDVKM. V lost 7 bases and J 3 bases, leaving 12 bases between the germline ends. The CDR3 length is 13 residues. CDR3 in amino acids: CASIPGGYYGYTF. The CDR3 coding sequence is TGTGCCAGCATTCCGGGGGGGTACTATGGCTACACCTTC.

This clonotype was observed many times. The chain combines TRBV18 with TRBJ1-1; 9 bases map to TRBD1. The CDR3 contains 16 residues. CDR1 is KGHSH and CDR2 is LQKENI in the germline V gene. The V segment lost 3 bases and the J segment 1 base; nucleotides outside the gene matches: 6. The CDR3 bases are TGTGCCAGCTCACCCCGTCCGGGACAGGGGAACACTGAAGCTTTCTTT. It translates to CASSPRPGQGNTEAFF.

This clonotype was counted ten times or more. The DNA for the CDR3 is TGTGCCAGCAGTCCCGGGACAGGGCGGTATGAAAAACTGTTTTTT. Protein product: CASSPGTGRYEKLFF. This chain links TRBV28 with TRBJ1-4, with TRBD1 identical over 9 bases. The germline gives CDR1 MDHEN, CDR2 SYDVKM. The V and J ends lost 5 bases and 6 bases, in that order; junction bases with no gene match: 7. The CDR3 has 15 residues.

This clonotype was counted between two and nine times. A much more abundant neighbour one base away suggests this may be a read error. The gene calls are TRBV4-1 and TRBJ1-1; D gene unclear. The CDR3 is 13 residues long. V shed 0 bases and J shed 10 bases, with 12 bases lying between them. Germline CDR1 MGHRA, CDR2 YSYEKL. In nucleotides, the CDR3 is TGCGCCAGCAGCCAAGACAGTGTCGGTGGAGCTTTCTTT. It translates to CASSQDSVGGAFF.